This T cell receptor (beta chain) was sequenced during a study of blood T cell repertoires in COVID-19 (dated by TCRdb to 2020 to 2022). Describing the broader study: Samples covering the acute and convalescent phases of COVID-19 were provided by collaborators in the United States, Italy and Spain. Samples were obtained from the ongoing ImmuneRACE study (first 160 participants) and from over a thousand subjects provided by 6 global collaborators. HLA class I and class II types, where available, came from metadata supplied by the sample provider rather than from assay-based typing. Deeply sampled blood TCRbeta repertoires from subjects exposed to, actively infected with, or recovered from COVID-19 were included in the dataset. The prospective study material was composed of cDNA or gDNA derived from T cells, B-cell-depleted T cells, or PBMCs. Sample metadata almost always included a de-identified subject ID, COVID-19 status, age in years and sex. The repertoires were released in a freely available public database intended as a resource for research on the immune response to SARS-CoV-2.

The CDR3, from cysteine to phenylalanine, totals 14 residues. Only CDR3 DNA is held: 42 bases, read in frame from base 1. CDR1 MGHRA and CDR2 YSYEKL are derived from the germline V gene. Relative to germline, V is 2 bases shorter and J is 5 bases shorter, with 12 bases between their ends. One collaborating source in Seattle enrolled patients during active infection and followed them longitudinally through the course of disease. The collaborating institutions used their own protocols to collect whole blood in K2EDTA tubes. Collaborator samples were shipped for TCRbeta analysis as frozen whole blood, isolated PBMCs, or DNA extracted from either sample type. To note about this clone: What antigen it recognizes has not been identified. No base qualities exist here, and no much larger clone lies one base off it.

Study-wide conclusions, independent of this receptor: The amount of clinical and demographic metadata varied by source and participant and was provided uncurated.

TCRbeta CDR3 regions were amplified from genomic DNA using the immunoSEQ Assay, a bias-controlled multiplex PCR. The original pipeline was this. The number of nucleated cells in each sample was estimated from the amplification of reference gene primers within the assay. Sequence reads were collapsed and filtered to measure the absolute abundance of every unique TCRbeta CDR3 rearrangement. For each sample, productive Simpson clonality was calculated by taking the square root of Simpson's diversity index across productive rearrangements. The source is immuneACCESS, and TCRdb retained only in-frame sequences with V and J called. Part of the clones is not carried over; for the studies checked, unresolved V genes explain less than half of this, and the remainder is unexplained. V and J calls and clone size follow that table, whereas D and trimming were derived from the DNA. The sample has tens of thousands of clones on record, roughly 87% of them singletons. 6.5% to 8% of the sample comes from the top ten.

The chain is made from TRBV4-1 and TRBJ2-5; the D gene identity is not certain. The sequenced sample consisted of peripheral blood. This receptor was identified in a man aged 18-30 years with COVID-19, enrolled during active disease. For the CDR3, the sequence is CASSQLPVRETQYF. The DNA sequence is TGCGCCAGCAGCCAACTCCCGGTCCGGGAGACCCAGTACTTC.